This TCR beta chain originates from a study of lymphopenia after photon versus proton radiotherapy. Study-wide findings and caveats: Post-nadir diversity loss with photons came from oligoclonal expansion, particularly CD8+ Temra cells. Larger post-nadir TCR diversity loss correlated inversely with survival in deceased patients.

Profiling relied on immunoSEQ multiplex PCR, and the TCRdb table lists in-frame clones only, not all of them. The sample includes about 39,000 clones, around 90% of them seen just once. The CDR3 is 16 amino acids. CDR1 MRHNA and CDR2 SNTAGT come from the germline V gene. Losses at the gene ends were 3 bases for V and 1 base for J; bases not matched to a gene: 7. Worth noting for this clone: Its antigen is unknown.

The receptor was isolated from a man aged 60 to 69 with cholangiocarcinoma. This sequence joins TRBV6-4 and TRBJ2-7; 9 bases agree with TRBD2. The material was peripheral blood, obtained from a patient treated with photon-based radiotherapy. As DNA, the CDR3 is TGTGCCAGCAGTGAATCTTTTAGCGGGGGATCCTACGAGCAGTACTTC. Translation gives CASSESFSGGSYEQYF.